This T cell receptor (beta chain) derives from a study of beta chain features in type 1 diabetes. General observations from the study: TCRB CDR3s from Type 1 diabetes patients were moderately but significantly shorter in all four CD4+ subsets.

In this sample, this clone turned up a few times. Its antigen is currently unknown. Germline loops: CDR1 MNHEY, CDR2 SMNVEV (reference sequence). Trimming at V came to 5 bases and at J to 2 bases, leaving 5 bases not matched to a gene. The CDR3 runs 15 residues. Sequenced material consisted of expressed TCRB transcripts (all of the isolated RNA was reverse transcribed). Repertoires were generated with immunoSEQ multiplex PCR, while TCRdb's copy carries only in-frame clones and drops some. The table has hundreds of thousands of clones, about 14% seen once. The chain employs TRBV27 and TRBJ2-7; 11 bases match TRBD1. Sequencing was carried out using naive CD4+ T cells from blood. The receptor's source is a man younger than 35 with type 1 diabetes. This CDR3 reads CASSRPGQGAYEQYF. The DNA for the CDR3 is TGTGCCAGCAGTAGACCGGGACAGGGGGCCTACGAGCAGTACTTC.